The clone carrying this T cell receptor (beta chain) was found a few times. Antigen specificity is unknown. This sample stems from a study of CD4+ T cells in melanoma. Study results and caveats: In melanoma, neoantigen-specific CD4+ T cells reportedly differed in differentiation state. CD8+ T cell, macrophage and B cell function reportedly correlated with neoantigen-specific CD4+ T cells.

Only in-frame clones appear in the TCRdb table, and some are missing; sequencing was by immunoSEQ multiplex PCR. The table shows roughly 4,700 clones, with over 55% occurring only once. V was pared by 2 bases and J by 0 bases, with 7 bases between. CDR1 MNHEY and CDR2 SVGEGT come from the germline V gene. The length of the CDR3 is 14 residues. The sequencing sample was made of cells from a culture (not recorded whether cultured in vitro). This chain links TRBV6-2 or TRBV6-3 with TRBJ1-1; no firm D call. The source is a human donor with melanoma. The chain's CDR3 is CASSYPTLNTEAFF. CDR3 sequence (DNA): TGTGCCAGCAGTTACCCCACGTTGAACACTGAAGCTTTCTTT.